These 27 T cell receptor beta chains were sequenced from one sample in a study of vaccination effects on CD4 cells after COVID-19. For these receptors, no antigen is known. Scientists isolated CD4+ T cells after a roughly ten-day culture period ended. Vaccine administered to participants consisted of two doses of either BNT162b2 or mRNA-1273. Produced via immunoSEQ multiplex PCR; TCRdb's table is partial and in-frame only. The sample consists of about 57,000 clones, about 81% of them appearing once. This specimen consisted of CD4+ T cells from PBMCs cultured without peptide, obtained after COVID-19 vaccination. The receptors were gathered from a human donor who received a COVID-19 vaccine.

This clone was picked up one time. J is TRBJ2-7 and V is TRBV25-1; D is possibly TRBD2 (6 bases). The germline V gene encodes CDR1 MGHDK and CDR2 SYGVNS. CDR3 size: 15 residues. Trimming cost V 8 bases and J 6 bases, with 23 bases left between them. Here the CDR3 reads CASARTGIAGGEQYF. The CDR3 nucleotides read TGTGCCAGCGCCCGGACGGGAATCGCCGGGGGCGAGCAGTACTTC.

This chain connects TRBV9 to TRBJ2-1; D perhaps matches TRBD2 (5 bases). The germline V and J ends were trimmed by 0 bases and 7 bases, with 8 bases remaining between them. CDR3 length: 13 amino acids. From germline, CDR1 is SGDLS and CDR2 YYNGEE. The CDR3 nucleotides are TGTGCCAGCAGCGTAGTAGCGAAAAATGAGCAGTTCTTC. Translated, it gives CASSVVAKNEQFF.

This chain connects TRBV10-3 to TRBJ2-3; TRBD1 might be the D (6 bases). The CDR3 has 15 amino acids. Trimming took 6 bases from V and 1 from J, leaving 14 bases between them. The germline V gene has CDR1 ENHRY and CDR2 SYGVKD. DNA of the CDR3: TGTGCCATCAGAGAAATCAGGGGCGGCACAGATACGCAGTATTTT. It specifies CAIREIRGGTDTQYF.

The chain recombines TRBV30 with TRBJ1-4; maybe TRBD1 (5 bases). This CDR3 region has 15 residues. Looked up from germline, CDR1 is GTSNPN and CDR2 is SVGIG (reference sequence). Trimming took 3 bases from V and 0 from J, leaving 11 bases between them. The chain's CDR3 is CAWSPLGPTNEKLFF. The CDR3 nucleotides are TGTGCCTGGAGCCCCCTGGGGCCAACTAATGAAAAACTGTTTTTT.

The chain links TRBV11-2 to TRBJ2-3, with 8 bases lining up with TRBD1. This CDR3 comprises 13 residues. V trimming: 0 bases; J trimming: 12 bases; junction bases outside the gene matches: 5. Looked up from germline, CDR1 is SGHAT and CDR2 is FQNNGV. The CDR3 reads CASSLEPAGGQYF. DNA for the CDR3: TGTGCCAGCAGCTTAGAACCGGCAGGGGGCCAGTATTTT.

The V gene is TRBV6-5, the J gene TRBJ2-2; D is unclear. Germline V gives CDR1 MNHEY, CDR2 SVGAGI. Trimming removed 8 bases at V and 7 bases at J, with 14 bases between. The CDR3 spans 13 residues. The CDR3 sequence: CASLSPAGGELFF. The CDR3 DNA reads TGTGCCAGCCTAAGCCCTGCTGGCGGGGAGCTGTTTTTT.

The J gene is TRBJ1-2, the V gene TRBV18; D ambiguous. This CDR3 is built from 14 residues. Germline assignment: CDR1 KGHSH and CDR2 LQKENI. V gave up 2 bases and J gave up 5 bases, with 12 bases separating them. The CDR3 protein is CASSPEGTEYGYTF. The CDR3 bases are TGTGCCAGCTCACCAGAAGGAACGGAGTATGGCTACACCTTC.

V usage is TRBV3-1 (or the pseudogene TRBV3-2) and J usage is TRBJ1-2; the D is unclear. The ends were cut back, 1 base at V and 0 bases at J, with 12 bases in the middle. Germline V gives CDR1 LGHDT, CDR2 YNNKEL (reference sequence). The CDR3 covers 16 residues. The CDR3 DNA follows: TGTGCCAGCAGCCAAGGTCAGGTTCTAGCTAACTATGGCTACACCTTC. This gives the protein CASSQGQVLANYGYTF.

The chain couples TRBV3-1 (or the pseudogene TRBV3-2) to TRBJ1-1; D gene unclear. CDR1 LGHDT and CDR2 YNNKEL come from the germline V gene (reference sequence). This CDR3 has 14 residues. V was pared by 0 bases and J by 0 bases, with 5 bases between. Here the CDR3 DNA reads TGTGCCAGCAGCCAAGATCGACTGAACACTGAAGCTTTCTTT. It yields the protein CASSQDRLNTEAFF.

The gene calls are TRBV7-2 and TRBJ2-7; 8 bases fit TRBD1. The CDR3 runs 14 residues. With 5 bases clipped from V and 5 bases from J, the junction kept 8 bases outside the gene matches. The germline CDR1 and CDR2 sequences are SGHTA and FQGNSA. CDR3 DNA: TGTGCCAGCAGCCCGAGGACAGGGCGCCACGAGCAGTACTTC. Amino acid sequence: CASSPRTGRHEQYF.

Written as DNA, the CDR3 is TGTGCCAGCAGTAGGGACAGGGGTGGAGAGACCCAGTACTTC. Its protein product is CASSRDRGGETQYF. The chain has TRBV2 and TRBJ2-5; 10 bases are a match to TRBD1. V lost 5 bases and J lost 4; bases outside the gene matches: 4. The CDR3 totals 14 residues. Germline CDR1 SNHLY, CDR2 FYNNEI.

The table lists this clone with a count of one. The rearrangement uses TRBV5-8 and TRBJ2-7; D is possibly TRBD1 (8 bases). Germline V gene data show CDR1 as SGHTS and CDR2 as YDEGEE. Between the trimmed V and J ends, which lost 1 base and 0 bases, there was a span of 14 bases. The length of the CDR3 is 16 residues. DNA for the CDR3: TGTGCCAGCAGCTTGACAGGGGGGGAAAGCTCCTACGAGCAGTACTTC. This encodes CASSLTGGESSYEQYF.

J is TRBJ2-7 and V is TRBV10-3, with TRBD1 as a possible D gene (6 bases). CDR3 length: 18 residues. The germline gives CDR1 ENHRY, CDR2 SYGVKD. V lost 0 bases and J lost 0, with 18 bases in between. The DNA of the CDR3 is TGTGCCATCAGTGAGTCACTGACAGGATCCCTGACCTCCTACGAGCAGTACTTC. This sequence encodes CAISESLTGSLTSYEQYF.

V and J are TRBV18 and TRBJ1-1; no reliable D call. Trimming stripped 4 bases from V and 0 bases from J, with 12 bases between. Germline V gene data show CDR1 as KGHSH and CDR2 as LQKENI. This CDR3 region has 15 residues. CDR3 region: CASSLRRGMNTEAFF. In DNA, the CDR3 is TGTGCCAGCTCACTGCGTAGAGGGATGAACACTGAAGCTTTCTTT.

This sequence joins TRBV6-4 and TRBJ1-5; 8 bases fit TRBD1. J lost 7 bases, V lost 3 bases, and 8 bases had no gene match. The CDR3 consists of 15 residues. Germline V gene sequence: CDR1 MRHNA, CDR2 SNTAGT. In DNA, the CDR3 is TGTGCCAGCAGTGAGCGGCAGGGGGCGAGGCAGCCCCAGCATTTT. Translating it yields CASSERQGARQPQHF.

This chain connects TRBV28 to TRBJ1-5, with no clear D. V shed 3 bases and J shed 4 bases, with 10 bases lying between them. Germline CDR1 MDHEN, CDR2 SYDVKM. This CDR3 is 14 amino acids long. The CDR3 DNA reads as TGTGCCAGCAGTTTTGGTAGCGATAATCAGCCCCAGCATTTT. Protein: CASSFGSDNQPQHF.

V gene TRBV30 combines with J gene TRBJ1-1; D is uncertain. Germline assignment: CDR1 GTSNPN and CDR2 SVGIG (reference sequence). The CDR3 runs to 12 residues. Trimming removed 3 bases from V and 7 bases from J, with 12 bases in between. Written as DNA, the CDR3 is TGTGCCTGGAGCGGCCAAGTTCTTGAAGCTTTCTTT. Translation gives CAWSGQVLEAFF.

The chain has TRBV28 and TRBJ2-1; TRBD2 matches at 14 bases. Germline V gives CDR1 MDHEN, CDR2 SYDVKM. CDR3 length: 17 amino acids. V lost 3 bases and J lost 7; bases outside the gene matches: 8. In nucleotides, the CDR3 is TGTGCCAGCAGTTTCTCCCAGGGGACTAGCGGGAGAAATGAGCAGTTCTTC. Translated: CASSFSQGTSGRNEQFF.

V is TRBV20-1 and J is TRBJ2-7, with no clear D. This CDR3 contains 8 residues. The germline V gene encodes CDR1 DFQATT and CDR2 SNEGSKA (reference sequence). CDR3 sequence: CTEYEQYF. The CDR3 region has the DNA TGCACCGAATACGAGCAGTACTTC.

The CDR3 coding sequence is TGTGCCAGCAGCTTAGGGGTAGCGGGGGGGCTCAACGAGCAGTACTTC. It codes for CASSLGVAGGLNEQYF. The J gene is TRBJ2-7, the V gene TRBV7-2; 11 nucleotides line up with TRBD2. This CDR3 has 16 amino acids. CDR1 and CDR2 from the germline V gene are SGHTA and FQGNSA. Unmatched junction bases numbered 7, after V lost 1 base and J lost 5 bases.

The CDR3 sequence: CASSPPTGQGSPLHF. CDR3 coding DNA: TGTGCCAGCAGCCCTCCAACGGGACAGGGTTCACCCCTCCACTTT. The chain uses TRBV5-6 and TRBJ1-6, with 9 nucleotides matching TRBD1. V shed 4 bases, J shed 9 bases, and the junction held 8 bases outside the gene matches. The CDR3 extends over 15 amino acids. From germline, CDR1 is SGHDT and CDR2 YYEEEE.

The V call is TRBV6-5, the J call TRBJ1-5; a weak D match, TRBD1 (6 bases). The germline V gene has CDR1 MNHEY and CDR2 SVGAGI. This CDR3 is built from 13 residues. V shed 6 bases and J shed 6 bases, with 12 bases lying between them. DNA for the CDR3: TGTGCCAGCAGATCAGGGGAACTTCAGCCCCAGCATTTT. Protein: CASRSGELQPQHF.

V is TRBV6-1 and J is TRBJ2-7; the D gene could be TRBD1 or TRBD2 (5 bases each). CDR3 length: 15 amino acids. Per germline, CDR1 MNHNS and CDR2 SASEGT. The germline V and J ends were trimmed by 0 bases and 4 bases, with 13 bases remaining between them. CDR3: CASSEAPREGYEQYF. The DNA for the CDR3 is TGTGCCAGCAGTGAAGCGCCCAGAGAGGGGTACGAGCAGTACTTC.

V usage is TRBV19 and J usage is TRBJ1-6; the match to TRBD1 covers 11 bases. V lost 8 bases, J lost 11 bases, and 5 bases stayed unmatched. Germline V gives CDR1 LNHDA, CDR2 SQIVND (reference sequence). The CDR3 has 13 residues. The CDR3 loop is CASGTGGRAPLHF. The CDR3 bases are TGTGCCAGTGGGACAGGGGGTAGGGCACCCCTCCACTTT.

V and J are TRBV10-3 and TRBJ1-1; TRBD1 agrees at 11 bases. This CDR3 has 14 amino acids. Trimming removed 4 bases from V and 5 bases from J; junction bases left unmatched: 3. Germline V gene sequence: CDR1 ENHRY, CDR2 SYGVKD. The CDR3 DNA sequence: TGTGCCATCAGTGTTGGACAGGGGGCTACTGAAGCTTTCTTT. It is translated as CAISVGQGATEAFF.

The chain combines TRBV3-1 (or the pseudogene TRBV3-2) with TRBJ2-1; 8 bases are a match to TRBD2. Germline CDR1 and CDR2: LGHDT and YNNKEL (reference sequence). The V and J ends lost 5 bases and 9 bases, in that order; junction bases with no gene match: 9. This CDR3 comprises 14 residues. The CDR3 here is CASSGLGGRSEQFF. CDR3 sequence (DNA): TGTGCCAGCAGCGGTCTGGGCGGGAGGAGTGAGCAGTTCTTC.

The rearrangement joins TRBV19 to TRBJ1-5; no clear D. Germline V gene sequence: CDR1 LNHDA, CDR2 SQIVND (reference sequence). Trimming took off 7 bases at V and 0 bases at J, with 13 bases between the two ends. The CDR3 is 15 residues long. Written as DNA, the CDR3 is TGTGCCAGTACGTCTAACAGTTATAGCAATCAGCCCCAGCATTTT. Translated: CASTSNSYSNQPQHF.